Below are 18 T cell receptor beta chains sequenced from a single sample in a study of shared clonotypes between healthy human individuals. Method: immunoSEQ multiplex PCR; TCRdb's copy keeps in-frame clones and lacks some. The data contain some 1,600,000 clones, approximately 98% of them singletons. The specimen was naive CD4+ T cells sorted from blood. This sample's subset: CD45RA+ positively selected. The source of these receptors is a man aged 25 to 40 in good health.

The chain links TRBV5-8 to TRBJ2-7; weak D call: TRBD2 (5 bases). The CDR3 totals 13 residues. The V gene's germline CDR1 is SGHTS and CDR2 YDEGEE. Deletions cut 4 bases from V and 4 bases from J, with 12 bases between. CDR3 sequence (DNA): TGTGCCAGCAGCCGGACCAGGACTTACGAGCAGTACTTC. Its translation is CASSRTRTYEQYF. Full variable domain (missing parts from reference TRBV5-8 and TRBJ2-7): EAGVTQSPTHLIKTRGQQATLRCSPISGHTSVYWYQQALGLGLQFLLWYDEGEERNRGNFPPRFSGRQFPNYSSELNVNALELEDSALYLCASSRTRTYEQYFGPGTRLTVT.

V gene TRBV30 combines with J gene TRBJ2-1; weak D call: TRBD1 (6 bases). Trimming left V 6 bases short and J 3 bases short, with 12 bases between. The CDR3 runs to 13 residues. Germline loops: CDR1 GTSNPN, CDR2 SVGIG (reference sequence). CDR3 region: CACNRDLYNEQFF. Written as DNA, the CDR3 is TGTGCCTGCAACAGGGATCTCTACAATGAGCAGTTCTTC.

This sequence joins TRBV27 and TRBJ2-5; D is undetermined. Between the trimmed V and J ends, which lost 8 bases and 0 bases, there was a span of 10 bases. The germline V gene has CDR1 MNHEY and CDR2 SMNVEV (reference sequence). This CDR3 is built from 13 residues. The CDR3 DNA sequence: TGTGCCAGCCCCCCGCCGTACCAAGAGACCCAGTACTTC. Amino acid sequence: CASPPPYQETQYF.

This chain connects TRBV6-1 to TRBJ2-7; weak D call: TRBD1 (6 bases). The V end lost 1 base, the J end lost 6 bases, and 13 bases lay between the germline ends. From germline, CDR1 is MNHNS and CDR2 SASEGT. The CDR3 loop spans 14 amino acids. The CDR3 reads CASSEVRGLREQYF. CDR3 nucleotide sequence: TGTGCCAGCAGTGAAGTCAGGGGCCTTCGCGAGCAGTACTTC.

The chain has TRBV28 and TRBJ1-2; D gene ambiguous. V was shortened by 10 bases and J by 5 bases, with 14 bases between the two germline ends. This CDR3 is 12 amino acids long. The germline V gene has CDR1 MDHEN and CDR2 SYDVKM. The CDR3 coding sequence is TGTGCCACTTCGTCAGGCAGATATGGCTACACCTTC. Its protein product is CATSSGRYGYTF.

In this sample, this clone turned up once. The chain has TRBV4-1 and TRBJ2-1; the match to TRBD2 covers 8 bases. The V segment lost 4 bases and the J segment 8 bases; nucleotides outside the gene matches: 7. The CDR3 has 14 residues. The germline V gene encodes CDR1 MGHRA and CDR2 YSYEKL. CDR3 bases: TGCGCCAGCAGCCCGGGGGGGAGTCGGGATGAGCAGTTCTTC. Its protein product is CASSPGGSRDEQFF.

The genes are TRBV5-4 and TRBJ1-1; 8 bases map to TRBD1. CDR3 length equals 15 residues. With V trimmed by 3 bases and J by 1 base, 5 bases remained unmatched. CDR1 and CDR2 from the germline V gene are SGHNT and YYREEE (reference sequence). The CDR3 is CASSSRTGSNTEAFF. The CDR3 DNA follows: TGTGCCAGCAGCTCCCGGACAGGGTCGAACACTGAAGCTTTCTTT.

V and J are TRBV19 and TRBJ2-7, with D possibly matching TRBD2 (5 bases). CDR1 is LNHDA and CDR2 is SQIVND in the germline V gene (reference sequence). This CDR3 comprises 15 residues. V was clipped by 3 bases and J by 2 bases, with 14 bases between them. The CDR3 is CASSIRREGTYEQYF. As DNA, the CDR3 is TGTGCCAGTAGTATTCGACGGGAAGGCACCTACGAGCAGTACTTC.

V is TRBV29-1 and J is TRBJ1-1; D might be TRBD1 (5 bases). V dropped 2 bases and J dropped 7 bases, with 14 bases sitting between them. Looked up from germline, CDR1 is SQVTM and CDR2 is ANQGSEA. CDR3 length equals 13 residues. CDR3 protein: CSVEKSAGREAFF. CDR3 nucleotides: TGCAGCGTTGAAAAGTCGGCAGGGCGTGAAGCTTTCTTT.

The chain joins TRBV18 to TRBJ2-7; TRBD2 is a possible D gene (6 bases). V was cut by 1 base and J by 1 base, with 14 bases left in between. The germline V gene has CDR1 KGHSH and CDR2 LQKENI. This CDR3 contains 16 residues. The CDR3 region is CASSPLAHGTSYEQYF. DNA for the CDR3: TGTGCCAGCTCACCACTGGCCCATGGGACTTCCTACGAGCAGTACTTC.

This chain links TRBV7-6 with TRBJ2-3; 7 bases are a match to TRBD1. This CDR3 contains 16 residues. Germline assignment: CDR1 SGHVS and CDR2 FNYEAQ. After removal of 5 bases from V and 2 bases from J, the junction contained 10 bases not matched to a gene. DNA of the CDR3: TGTGCCAGCAGCACTCGACAGGGAACCTTCACAGATACGCAGTATTTT. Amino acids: CASSTRQGTFTDTQYF.

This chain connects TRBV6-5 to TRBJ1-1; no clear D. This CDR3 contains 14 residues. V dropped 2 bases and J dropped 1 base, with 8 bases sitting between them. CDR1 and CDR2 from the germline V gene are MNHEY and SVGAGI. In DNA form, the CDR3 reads TGTGCCAGCAGTTACACCTATAGGAACACTGAAGCTTTCTTT. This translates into CASSYTYRNTEAFF.

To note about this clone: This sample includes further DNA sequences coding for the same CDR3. Here the CDR3 DNA reads TGTGCCAGTAGTGCCGGGACTAGCGCCTACAATGAGCAGTTCTTC. It codes for CASSAGTSAYNEQFF. The chain combines TRBV19 with TRBJ2-1, with TRBD2 matching 10 bases. In germline, CDR1 is LNHDA, CDR2 SQIVND (reference sequence). This CDR3 spans 15 amino acids. V lost 5 bases and J lost 2; bases outside the gene matches: 3.

The CDR3 coding sequence is TGTGCCAGCAGTTACTCGAGAGGGGGCGGTTACGAGCAGTACTTC. This codes for CASSYSRGGGYEQYF. The V call is TRBV6-6, the J call TRBJ2-7; the match to TRBD1 covers 7 bases. The CDR3 consists of 15 residues. J lost 4 bases, V lost 0 bases, and 6 bases had no gene match. In germline, CDR1 is MNHNY, CDR2 SVGAGI (reference sequence).

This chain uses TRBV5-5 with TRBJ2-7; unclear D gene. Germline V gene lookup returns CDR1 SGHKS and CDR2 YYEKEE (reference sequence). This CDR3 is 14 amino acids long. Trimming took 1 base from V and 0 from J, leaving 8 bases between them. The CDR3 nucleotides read TGTGCCAGCAGCTTGCAGACCGACTCCTACGAGCAGTACTTC. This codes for CASSLQTDSYEQYF. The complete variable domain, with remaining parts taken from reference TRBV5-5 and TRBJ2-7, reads DAGVTQSPTHLIKTRGQQVTLRCSPISGHKSVSWYQQVLGQGPQFIFQYYEKEERGRGNFPDRFSARQFPNYSSELNVNALLLGDSALYLCASSLQTDSYEQYFGPGTRLTVT.

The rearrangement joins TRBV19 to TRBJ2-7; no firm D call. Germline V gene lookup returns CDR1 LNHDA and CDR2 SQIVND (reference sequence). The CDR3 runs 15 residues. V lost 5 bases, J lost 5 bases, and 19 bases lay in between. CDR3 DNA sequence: TGTGCCAGTAGTTTACAACCCAGAAGCGTCGACGAGCAGTACTTC. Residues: CASSLQPRSVDEQYF.

DNA of the CDR3: TGTGCCAGCTCACCGCCTCCTGGACAGTTGAACACTGAAGCTTTCTTT. It codes for CASSPPPGQLNTEAFF. This chain connects TRBV18 to TRBJ1-1; tentative D call: TRBD1 (6 bases). The CDR3 is made up of 16 amino acids. Trimming pared 3 bases from V and 0 bases from J, leaving 14 bases between. Germline loops: CDR1 KGHSH, CDR2 LQKENI.

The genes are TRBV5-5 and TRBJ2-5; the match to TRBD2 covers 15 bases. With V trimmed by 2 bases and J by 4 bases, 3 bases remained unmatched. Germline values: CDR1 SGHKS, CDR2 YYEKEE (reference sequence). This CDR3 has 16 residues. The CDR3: CASSLGTSGRLETQYF. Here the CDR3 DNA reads TGTGCCAGCAGCTTAGGGACTAGCGGGAGGTTAGAGACCCAGTACTTC.